This T cell receptor (beta chain) originates from a study of long-term antiretroviral therapy in people with HIV. Study-level findings and limits: HIV repertoires had narrower CDR3 length ranges than controls. ART was followed by higher diversity that remained below transplant donor controls.

As regards this clone: The antigen is undetermined.

Every specimen provided about 0.9-11 million cryopreserved PBMC before DNA extraction took place. The immunoSEQ assay was v3.0, run at survey level. A target of about 35,000-50,000 T-cell genomes per sample was set for sequencing. Assay used: immunoSEQ multiplex PCR; TCRdb lists only in-frame clones, some missing. The sample carries roughly 29,000 clones, 95% recorded once. V was shortened by 0 bases and J by 0 bases, with 7 bases between the two germline ends. Germline-derived CDR1 and CDR2 are SGHDT and YYEEEE. This CDR3 is built from 14 residues. Material: unsorted PBMCs, obtained 5.3 years after starting antiretroviral therapy. This receptor was taken from a young man with HIV. The chain couples TRBV5-6 to TRBJ2-7; the D gene is possibly TRBD1 (6 bases). CDR3 region: CASSLEGVSYEQYF. As DNA, the CDR3 is TGTGCCAGCAGCTTGGAGGGGGTCTCCTACGAGCAGTACTTC.